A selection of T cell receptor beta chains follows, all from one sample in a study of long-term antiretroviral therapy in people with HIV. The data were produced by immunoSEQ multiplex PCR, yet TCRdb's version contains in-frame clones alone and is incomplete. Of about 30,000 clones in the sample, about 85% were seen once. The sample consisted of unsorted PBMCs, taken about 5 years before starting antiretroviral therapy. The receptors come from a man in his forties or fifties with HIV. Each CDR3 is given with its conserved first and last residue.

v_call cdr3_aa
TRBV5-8 CASSLGTSGGALETQYF
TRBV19 CASSIASQGGTEAFF
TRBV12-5 CASGLTWSTEQFF
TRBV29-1 CSGRTGLLAGVSYEQYF
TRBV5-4 CASSLGQGGTEKLFF
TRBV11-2 CASSYLAGAPGGDEAFF
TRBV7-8 CASSLGWGQGLNQPQHF
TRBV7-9 CASSLAGTQRREQYF
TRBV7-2 CASSPLGATQYF
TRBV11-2 CASSLGGQLNTEAFF
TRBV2 CASNEREGQPQHF
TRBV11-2 CASSRDRYYEQYF
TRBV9 CASSVSRDPWGALHF
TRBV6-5 CASRLAGGPDIQYF
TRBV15 CATSRGQVGGYTF
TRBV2 CASTQSYSYEQYF
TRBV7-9 CASSPTLGGAGNEQYF
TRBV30 CAWSPFSGANVLTF
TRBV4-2 CASSQVGSGWDTGELFF
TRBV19 CASSVTDGYSNQPQHF
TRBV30 CAWSEAYGNTIYF
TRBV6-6 CASSFQEFIRETQYF
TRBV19 CASRGQPGAQHF
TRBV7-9 CACNRQAQETQYF
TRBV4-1 CASSHRTGTDYEQYF
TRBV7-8 CASSRRGLSYEQYF
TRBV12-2 CASRFRRTEGRSRGLTSTDTQYF
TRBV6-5 CASSSTWTSGRNEQYF
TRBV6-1 CASSEIGGLEAFF
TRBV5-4 CASSGDRGVSSPLHF
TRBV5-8 CASSLAPYEQYF
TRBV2 CASSYTPTGEQYF
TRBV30 CAWSVGQQGSQPQHF
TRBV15 CATSRVKLMGNQPQHF
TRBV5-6 CASSSLTGNIQYF
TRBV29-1 CSVEGADTQYF
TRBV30 CAWTRDREAFF
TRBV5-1 CASSLPPGTQYF
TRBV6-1 CASSLQGMGAEAFF
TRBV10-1 CASCRDSYNEQFF
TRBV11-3 CASSSDGGTYEQYF
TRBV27 CASSPYTYNEQFF
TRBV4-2 CASSQAGDAAYEQYF
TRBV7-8 CASSPRSLGSPTLFTDTQYF
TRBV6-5 CASRTGLAGSETQYF
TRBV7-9 CASSSQENTEAFF
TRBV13 CASSFYSNSKLFF
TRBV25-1 CASSDLGGPPLNTEAFF
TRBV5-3 CARSQIKLQETQYF
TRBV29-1 CSVRHSSTDTQYF
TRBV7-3 CASSLRQGAGELFF
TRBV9 CASSTETGEAEAFF
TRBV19 CASSIGVAPTQETQYF
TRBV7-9 CASGAFWGTYNEQFF
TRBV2 CASSDRENQPQHF
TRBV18 CASSPNPGTGVPGELFF
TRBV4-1 CASSQDNRQLNTEAFF